The next 30 T cell receptor beta chains were all read from a single sample in a study of T cells in Graves' hyperthyroidism and ophthalmopathy. There were TCR beta CDR3 regions amplified from RNA transcripts. The HTBI set primed first-round TCR CDR3 RT-PCR. TCRdb independently ran MiXCR on the multiplex PCR reads; one entry per CDR3 protein. The sample holds a few hundred thousand distinct CDR3 sequences, approximately 13% seen once. The sample was blood. These TCRs come from a woman aged 30 to 39 with Graves' hyperthyroidism that later progressed to Graves' ophthalmopathy.

This clonotype was picked up many times. This sequence joins TRBV3-1 and TRBJ2-7; no reliable D call. This CDR3 spans 15 amino acids. The germline CDR1 and CDR2 sequences are LGHDT and YNNKEL (reference sequence). V lost 1 base and J 1 base, leaving 11 bases between the germline ends. The CDR3 loop reads CASSQGPGESYEQYF. DNA for the CDR3: TGTGCCAGCAGCCAAGGGCCGGGCGAGTCCTACGAGCAGTACTTC.

The genes are TRBV11-2 and TRBJ1-3; 7 nucleotides align to TRBD1. V lost 1 base, J lost 1 base, and 4 bases stayed unmatched. Germline V gene sequence: CDR1 SGHAT, CDR2 FQNNGV. This CDR3 region has 16 residues. CDR3 sequence reads: CASSLGPTGSGNTIYF. The CDR3 coding sequence is TGTGCCAGCAGCTTAGGACCGACAGGGTCTGGAAACACCATATATTTT.

In this sample, this clonotype turned up many times. The chain couples TRBV2 to TRBJ2-3, with D tentatively TRBD2 (6 bases). Germline CDR1 and CDR2: SNHLY and FYNNEI. Trimming left V 7 bases short and J 6 bases short, with 20 bases between. The CDR3 runs 15 residues. CDR3 sequence reads: CASIWGRQGKDTQYF. DNA of the CDR3: TGTGCCAGCATTTGGGGGAGGCAAGGAAAGGATACGCAGTATTTT.

This clonotype has ten or more counts. This sequence joins TRBV30 and TRBJ2-1, with 10 bases matching TRBD2. This CDR3 is built from 15 residues. Per germline, CDR1 GTSNPN and CDR2 SVGIG (reference sequence). V lost 3 bases and J lost 4; bases outside the gene matches: 6. CDR3 protein: CAWSAGTSAYNEQFF. DNA of the CDR3: TGTGCCTGGAGCGCAGGGACTAGCGCTTACAATGAGCAGTTCTTC.

This clonotype was observed many times. The chain is built from TRBV27 and TRBJ1-2; D is unresolved. The ends were cut back, 8 bases at V and 1 base at J, with 17 bases in the middle. The CDR3 extends over 15 amino acids. Per the germline V gene, CDR1 is MNHEY and CDR2 is SMNVEV (reference sequence). Here the CDR3 DNA reads TGTGCCAGCTCGACCAAGTCGGGGAGTAACTATGGCTACACCTTC. Its protein is CASSTKSGSNYGYTF.

This chain uses TRBV19 with TRBJ2-2; the match to TRBD1 covers 7 bases. Unmatched junction bases numbered 8, after V lost 6 bases and J lost 4 bases. This CDR3 has 15 residues. Germline V gene data show CDR1 as LNHDA and CDR2 as SQIVND (reference sequence). In DNA form, the CDR3 reads TGTGCCAGTAGGACCGGGACAGCGAGCACCGGGGAGCTGTTTTTT. Its translation: CASRTGTASTGELFF.

There are many counts of this clonotype. The chain has TRBV9 and TRBJ2-7, with 10 bases matching TRBD2. The CDR3 loop spans 16 amino acids. From germline, CDR1 is SGDLS and CDR2 YYNGEE. The ends lost 0 bases at V and 4 bases at J; junction bases unmatched: 7. This CDR3 is CASSVGSSGRGYEQYF. The CDR3 DNA is TGTGCCAGCAGCGTAGGGTCTAGCGGGAGAGGGTACGAGCAGTACTTC.

This clonotype was observed a few times. This chain links TRBV19 with TRBJ2-7; 8 bases fit TRBD1. Trimming removed 10 bases from V and 3 bases from J; junction bases left unmatched: 8. This CDR3 has 13 amino acids. Per the germline V gene, CDR1 is LNHDA and CDR2 is SQIVND (reference sequence). The DNA of the CDR3 is TGTGCCACCGCTACAGGGGGAAGCTACGAGCAGTACTTC. Encoded protein: CATATGGSYEQYF.

This clonotype was seen a handful of times. The chain joins TRBV29-1 to TRBJ1-1; 7 bases map to TRBD1. From germline, CDR1 is SQVTM and CDR2 ANQGSEA. This CDR3 is 14 amino acids long. The ends lost 2 bases at V and 3 bases at J; junction bases unmatched: 6. The CDR3 region has the DNA TGCAGCGTTGAACGGCAGGGGGGGGACACTGAAGCTTTCTTT. Translating gives CSVERQGGDTEAFF.

V usage is TRBV20-1 and J usage is TRBJ2-2; 7 bases are shared with TRBD1. Germline assignment: CDR1 DFQATT and CDR2 SNEGSKA (reference sequence). V was clipped by 6 bases and J by 4 bases; unmatched bases: 8. The CDR3 totals 14 residues. CDR3 sequence: CSARPGQSTGELFF. CDR3 nucleotide sequence: TGCAGTGCCAGGCCGGGACAGAGCACCGGGGAGCTGTTTTTT.

The gene calls are TRBV29-1 and TRBJ2-5; 7 bases map to TRBD2. Per germline, CDR1 SQVTM and CDR2 ANQGSEA. J was trimmed by 5 bases and V by 7 bases; bases with no gene match: 7. The CDR3 length is 12 residues. The CDR3 here is CSGGGARETQYF. The CDR3 DNA follows: TGCAGCGGGGGGGGAGCACGGGAGACCCAGTACTTC.

The chain carries TRBV12-3 or TRBV12-4 and TRBJ1-4, with TRBD1 as a possible D gene (6 bases). Trimming cost V 2 bases and J 8 bases, with 12 bases left between them. CDR3 size: 14 residues. CDR3: CASSLMGQGEKLFF. The CDR3 DNA reads as TGTGCCAGCAGTTTAATGGGACAAGGGGAAAAACTGTTTTTT.

There are many counts of this clonotype. The V gene is TRBV6-2 or TRBV6-3, the J gene TRBJ2-1; 9 bases align to TRBD2. The CDR3 is 14 residues long. J was trimmed by 2 bases and V by 5 bases; bases with no gene match: 1. Germline loops: CDR1 MNHEY, CDR2 SVGEGT. The CDR3 spells CASSRTSAYNEQFF. CDR3 bases: TGTGCCAGCAGTCGGACTAGCGCCTACAATGAGCAGTTCTTC.

In this sample, this clonotype turned up many times. The chain is built from TRBV24-1 and TRBJ2-2; 9 bases align to TRBD1. V lost 8 bases and J lost 6; bases outside the gene matches: 6. The CDR3 loop spans 14 amino acids. The germline V gene has CDR1 KGHDR and CDR2 SFDVKD. This chain's CDR3 is CATTRTGEAGELFF. CDR3 in DNA: TGTGCCACCACCCGGACAGGGGAGGCCGGGGAGCTGTTTTTT.

This clonotype was seen at least ten times. The chain couples TRBV25-1 to TRBJ1-5, with D hard to call. CDR1 is MGHDK, CDR2 SYGVNS, per germline. CDR3 size: 16 residues. Between the trimmed V and J ends, which lost 3 bases and 2 bases, there was a span of 14 bases. CDR3 loop: CASSDWGDGGNQPQHF. As DNA, the CDR3 is TGTGCCAGCAGTGATTGGGGTGATGGGGGCAATCAGCCCCAGCATTTT.

The chain uses TRBV29-1 and TRBJ1-5; TRBD1 agrees at 11 bases. The CDR3 runs to 14 residues. V trimming: 1 base; J trimming: 6 bases; junction bases outside the gene matches: 2. Germline CDR1 SQVTM, CDR2 ANQGSEA. Here the CDR3 DNA reads TGCAGCGTTGAAGGGACAGGGGGCAGTCAGCCCCAGCATTTT. Its translation is CSVEGTGGSQPQHF.

This clonotype was counted at least ten times. The chain has TRBV27 and TRBJ2-3, with TRBD2 matching over 7 bases. Germline V lookup: CDR1 MNHEY, CDR2 SMNVEV (reference sequence). Trimming removed 6 bases from V and 2 bases from J; junction bases left unmatched: 20. The CDR3 is 19 amino acids. The CDR3 nucleotides read TGTGCCAGCAGCCCTACTTTGGGGAGCGGGATAGATCTCACAGATACGCAGTATTTT. Its protein is CASSPTLGSGIDLTDTQYF.

This clonotype has just a few counts. The junction departs from the called germline gene at one end, perhaps through a read error. The rearrangement joins TRBV11-2 to TRBJ2-2, with D possibly TRBD2 on 5 matching bases. Germline V lookup: CDR1 SGHAT, CDR2 FQNNGV. There are 16 residues in the CDR3. The CDR3: CASSLLSGANTGEPFF. For the CDR3, the DNA is TGTGCCAGCAGCTTATTATCGGGTGCGAACACCGGGGAGCCGTTTTTT.

This clonotype was observed at least ten times. V and J are TRBV7-2 and TRBJ2-5; 7 bases line up with TRBD2. This CDR3 has 15 amino acids. V lost 5 bases and J lost 5; bases outside the gene matches: 11. Germline V gives CDR1 SGHTA, CDR2 FQGNSA. The CDR3 loop is CASSIQRDVLETQYF. DNA of the CDR3: TGTGCCAGCAGCATCCAGCGGGACGTCCTGGAGACCCAGTACTTC.

Regarding this clonotype: Just one base apart from a much larger clone, this may be a read error. The chain joins TRBV5-6 to TRBJ2-1; D is undetermined. CDR1 and CDR2 from the germline V gene are SGHDT and YYEEEE. This CDR3 contains 14 residues. The CDR3 loop is CASSLVHGDNEQIF. As DNA, the CDR3 is TGTGCCAGCAGCTTGGTTCACGGAGACAATGAGCAGATCTTC.

As concerns this clonotype: The germline gene is not matched at one end of the junction; a read error may be the cause. The rearrangement links TRBV7-2 to TRBJ2-7; 8 nucleotides align to TRBD2. CDR1 is SGHTA, CDR2 FQGNSA, per germline. The CDR3 spans 14 residues. The CDR3 DNA is TGTGTCAGCAGCGTAGGACTAGCCCACTACGAGCAGTACTTC. Amino acids: CVSSVGLAHYEQYF.

This clonotype appeared many times. This sequence joins TRBV6-1 and TRBJ1-6, with unresolved D. Germline CDR1 and CDR2: MNHNS and SASEGT. Trimming took off 6 bases at V and 10 bases at J, with 10 bases between the two ends. This CDR3 has 12 amino acids. The CDR3: CASSPPGSPLHF. The CDR3 DNA is TGTGCCAGCAGCCCCCCGGGGTCACCCCTCCACTTT.

This clonotype was observed many times. The rearrangement uses TRBV28 and TRBJ2-7; TRBD2 is a possible D gene (5 bases). The V end was cut by 2 bases, the J end by 3 bases, with 8 bases between. Germline-derived CDR1 and CDR2 are MDHEN and SYDVKM. The CDR3 length is 13 residues. CDR3 protein: CASSLASSYEQYF. CDR3 sequence (DNA): TGTGCCAGCAGTTTAGCTAGCAGCTACGAGCAGTACTTC.

There are many counts of this clonotype. The V and J genes are TRBV27 and TRBJ1-1, with a tentative D call TRBD1 (5 bases). V was clipped by 4 bases and J by 5 bases, with 14 bases between them. This CDR3 comprises 14 residues. Germline V gives CDR1 MNHEY, CDR2 SMNVEV (reference sequence). CDR3: CASSSAGPGTEAFF. The CDR3 region has the DNA TGTGCCAGCAGTTCAGCAGGGCCGGGAACTGAAGCTTTCTTT.

This clonotype was counted between two and nine times. The CDR3 reads CASSQGPRGDETQYF. In DNA form, the CDR3 reads TGCGCCAGCAGCCAAGGGCCCAGGGGGGATGAGACCCAGTACTTC. The V and J genes are TRBV4-3 and TRBJ2-5, with D possibly matching TRBD1 (7 bases). The germline V gene has CDR1 LGHNA and CDR2 YSLEER. The CDR3 extends over 15 amino acids. Trimming cost V 1 base and J 5 bases, with 14 bases left between them.

This clonotype was counted at least ten times. This chain joins TRBV15 and TRBJ2-1, with 7 bases lining up with TRBD1. Germline loops: CDR1 LNHNV, CDR2 YYDKDF (reference sequence). The length of the CDR3 is 16 residues. V shed 1 base, J shed 0 bases, and the junction held 3 bases outside the gene matches. The CDR3 sequence: CATSRGRQGSYNEQFF. The CDR3, as DNA: TGTGCCACCAGCAGAGGTCGACAGGGCTCCTACAATGAGCAGTTCTTC.

In its sample, this clonotype was seen many times. J is TRBJ1-5 and V is TRBV3-1, with D unclear. V lost 1 base and J 11 bases, leaving 15 bases between the germline ends. The CDR3 is made up of 14 amino acids. Per germline, CDR1 LGHDT and CDR2 YNNKEL (reference sequence). The CDR3 region is CASSQGEASVAQHF. CDR3 DNA sequence: TGTGCCAGCAGCCAAGGGGAGGCTTCGGTCGCCCAGCATTTT. Based on the CDR3 plus reference TRBV3-1 and TRBJ1-5, the full variable domain is DTAVSQTPKYLVTQMGNDKSIKCEQNLGHDTMYWYKQDSKKFLKIMFSYNNKELIINETVPNRFSPKSPDKAHLNLHINSLELGDSAVYFCASSQGEASVAQHFGDGTRLSIL.

J is TRBJ1-3 and V is TRBV4-2; 8 bases map to TRBD1. V gave up 4 bases and J gave up 6 bases; unmatched junction bases: 8. The V gene's germline CDR1 is LGHNA and CDR2 YNFKEQ. This CDR3 is 15 amino acids long. The CDR3 spells CASSPRQGMENTIYF. Written as DNA, the CDR3 is TGTGCCAGCAGCCCGCGACAGGGGATGGAAAACACCATATATTTT.

This clonotype occurred a few times. This sequence joins TRBV19 and TRBJ2-1; D not resolved. Trimming took off 3 bases at V and 6 bases at J, with 15 bases between the two ends. Per the germline V gene, CDR1 is LNHDA and CDR2 is SQIVND (reference sequence). The CDR3 runs to 15 residues. The CDR3 DNA reads as TGTGCCAGTAGTATTTGGGCCATTTCACGCAATGAGCAGTTCTTC. It encodes CASSIWAISRNEQFF.

The chain combines TRBV19 with TRBJ1-5; D is unclear. The CDR3 length is 12 residues. CDR1 is LNHDA, CDR2 SQIVND, per germline (reference sequence). V shed 4 bases and J shed 9 bases, with 10 bases lying between them. The CDR3 DNA is TGTGCCAGTAGTAGGTCAGTCGGGCCCCAGCATTTT. This encodes CASSRSVGPQHF.